This T cell receptor (beta chain) was captured in a study of blood T cells in healthy people across ages. This clonotype was counted only a few times. The second PCR ran roughly 7 to 11 cycles with a sample-barcoded 5' primer and J-beta primers. MiXCR was run by TCRdb on the 5' RACE reads, yielding one entry per CDR3 protein. The sample holds about 580,000 distinct CDR3 sequences, around half seen once. Germline values: CDR1 SGHRS, CDR2 YFSETQ. The CDR3 contains 13 residues. V gave up 7 bases and J gave up 2 bases, with 12 bases separating them. This sequence joins TRBV5-1 and TRBJ2-5; maybe TRBD1 (6 bases). Sequences were obtained from blood. The receptor comes from a man older than 75 in good health. The CDR3 coding sequence is TGCGCCAGCGCCGGGACACTACAAGAGACCCAGTACTTC. The encoded protein is CASAGTLQETQYF.